This is a list of T cell receptor beta chains from one sample in a study of T cell responses to AZD1222 COVID-19 vaccine. Produced via immunoSEQ multiplex PCR; TCRdb's table is partial and in-frame only. Among some 89,000 clones listed, 85% to 90% were seen once. The material was peripheral blood, obtained on day 0 of MenACWY control vaccination. The origin of the receptors is an adult in good health. The CDR3 runs from the conserved cysteine through the conserved F or W. D genes are given only for firm matches. A clone size is listed for some rows: how often the clone was seen (once, few, many), or a class if it is expanded.

clone size	D gene	V gene	J gene	CDR3 protein
-	TRBD1	TRBV10-3	TRBJ1-1	CAISARGDTEAFF
-	-	TRBV28	TRBJ1-3	CASSLSTGVGNTIYF
-	-	TRBV28	TRBJ1-6	CASSLVPLPLHF
-	-	TRBV24-1	TRBJ1-5	CATSDGGWQGLNQPQHF
-	-	TRBV28	TRBJ1-1	CASRRLISWGTEAFF
-	TRBD1	TRBV28	TRBJ2-7	CASSLIPTGYEQYF
-	-	TRBV12-3/TRBV12-4	TRBJ2-3	CASSFATDTQYF
-	-	TRBV27	TRBJ2-5	CASSLKQVPETQYF
-	-	TRBV7-3	TRBJ1-5	CASSLFKDQPQHF
-	TRBD1	TRBV19	TRBJ1-2	CASTKLSSGDSGYTF
once	TRBD1	TRBV28	TRBJ2-7	CASTVGQGPNYEQYF
-	-	TRBV2	TRBJ1-4	CASSDLGLGSTNEKLFF
-	-	TRBV24-1	TRBJ1-5	CATSDYLEEQPQHF
-	-	TRBV5-4	TRBJ2-3	CASSLDRGTDTQYF
-	-	TRBV10-2	TRBJ1-1	CASWTVNTEAFF
-	-	TRBV19	TRBJ2-1	CASTVDSTVNEQFF
-	TRBD1	TRBV7-9	TRBJ2-7	CASASSRTGGSEQYF
-	TRBD2	TRBV7-2	TRBJ2-1	CASSLEAGVYNEQFF
-	TRBD1	TRBV28	TRBJ1-2	CASSLPQGGYGYTF
-	-	TRBV2	TRBJ1-5	CASSSGTRHQPQHF
-	-	TRBV4-1	TRBJ1-5	CASSQGIGGNQPQHF
-	-	TRBV12-5	TRBJ1-6	CARGGSGSYNSPLHF
-	-	TRBV19	TRBJ1-4	CASSILGEKLFF
-	-	TRBV4-2	TRBJ1-1	CASSPRDLNTEAFF
-	-	TRBV7-2	TRBJ2-5	CASSSTRPETQYF
-	-	TRBV29-1	TRBJ1-1	CSLALRAENTEAFF
few	TRBD1	TRBV28	TRBJ1-2	CASRRQGNYGYTF
once	-	TRBV11-2	TRBJ2-2	CASSWGGRTGHILTGELFF
-	TRBD1	TRBV29-1	TRBJ1-1	CSGTGRGDTEAFF
-	TRBD1	TRBV7-9	TRBJ2-2	CASRHGQGTGELFF
-	TRBD1	TRBV19	TRBJ1-5	CASSIDRGGDRGPRGAQHF
once	TRBD1	TRBV9	TRBJ2-7	CASSVRDRGSYEQYF